The 32 T cell receptor beta chains below were found in one sample sequenced in a study of cytomegalovirus exposure and HLA in healthy donors. The PCR was carried out with 60 Vbeta primers and 13 Jbeta primers. Assay: immunoSEQ multiplex PCR; the TCRdb copy retains only in-frame clones and omits some. The table lists approximately 160,000 clones, roughly 82% of them singletons. The material sequenced was PBMCs. These receptors originate from a girl between 10 and 17 years old in good health and CMV-seropositive.

The chain has TRBV5-1 and TRBJ1-5; D uncertain. The V end was cut by 1 base, the J end by 4 bases, with 6 bases between. This CDR3 has 13 amino acids. The germline gives CDR1 SGHRS, CDR2 YFSETQ. CDR3 amino acids: CASSLNSNQPQHF. The CDR3 DNA reads as TGCGCCAGCAGCTTGAACTCGAATCAGCCCCAGCATTTT.

The chain carries TRBV2 and TRBJ2-2; no clear D. Germline values: CDR1 SNHLY, CDR2 FYNNEI. This CDR3 comprises 15 residues. V was cut by 0 bases and J by 0 bases, with 5 bases left in between. The CDR3 sequence is CASSEARTNTGELFF. CDR3 nucleotides: TGTGCCAGCAGTGAAGCGCGGACGAACACCGGGGAGCTGTTTTTT. The full variable domain, in which reference TRBV2 and TRBJ2-2 provide the parts outside the CDR3, is EPEVTQTPSHQVTQMGQEVILRCVPISNHLYFYWYRQILGQKVEFLVSFYNNEISEKSEIFDDQFSVERPDGSNFTLKIRSTKLEDSAMYFCASSEARTNTGELFFGEGSRLTVL.

The gene calls are TRBV6-5 and TRBJ1-5; no clear D. In germline, CDR1 is MNHEY, CDR2 SVGAGI. The V gene lost 0 bases and the J gene lost 10 bases, with 10 bases spanning the gap. The CDR3 contains 13 residues. CDR3 region: CASSYSNISPQHF. The CDR3 bases are TGTGCCAGCAGTTACTCGAACATCAGTCCCCAGCATTTT.

This clone has just one count. The chain has TRBV6-1 and TRBJ2-7, with TRBD1 matching over 9 bases. Germline V gives CDR1 MNHNS, CDR2 SASEGT. V trimming: 6 bases; J trimming: 1 base; junction bases outside the gene matches: 4. This CDR3 region has 14 residues. In nucleotides, the CDR3 is TGTGCCAGCAGGCGGGACAGGGTTTCCTACGAGCAGTACTTC. Protein: CASRRDRVSYEQYF.

V is TRBV4-3 and J is TRBJ1-2; 10 bases fit TRBD1. CDR1 and CDR2 from the germline V gene are LGHNA and YSLEER. The V gene end was trimmed by 1 base and the J gene end by 0 bases; junction bases not matched to a gene: 14. The length of the CDR3 is 20 residues. CDR3 DNA: TGCGCCAGCAGCCAAGCGACCCTGACAGGGGGCCCCCCTCCTAACTATGGCTACACCTTC. Amino acid sequence: CASSQATLTGGPPPNYGYTF.

This chain uses TRBV7-2 with TRBJ2-1; 7 bases map to TRBD2. Trimming removed 8 bases from V and 8 bases from J; junction bases left unmatched: 15. The CDR3 totals 15 residues. CDR1 is SGHTA, CDR2 FQGNSA, per germline. The CDR3 loop reads CASAPRAGAGDEQFF. CDR3 nucleotide sequence: TGTGCCAGCGCTCCTCGGGCGGGAGCAGGCGATGAGCAGTTCTTC.

The gene calls are TRBV7-2 and TRBJ1-3; 8 bases align to TRBD1. Losses at the gene ends were 5 bases for V and 1 base for J; bases not matched to a gene: 7. Germline loops: CDR1 SGHTA, CDR2 FQGNSA. The CDR3 covers 16 residues. CDR3 nucleotide sequence: TGTGCCAGCAGCACCCATGGGACAGGTTCTGGAAACACCATATATTTT. This translates into CASSTHGTGSGNTIYF.

The chain uses TRBV9 and TRBJ2-3; perhaps TRBD2 as D (7 bases). The CDR3 has 15 amino acids. Germline V lookup: CDR1 SGDLS, CDR2 YYNGEE. Trimming shortened V by 3 bases and J by 5 bases, and 16 bases separated the two germline ends. The CDR3 sequence: CASSEEGGGGDTQYF. The CDR3 coding sequence is TGTGCCAGCAGCGAGGAGGGCGGGGGCGGAGATACGCAGTATTTT.

This chain connects TRBV7-2 to TRBJ1-5; 8 bases map to TRBD1. V gave up 5 bases and J gave up 5 bases; unmatched junction bases: 8. The length of the CDR3 is 15 residues. Germline-derived CDR1 and CDR2 are SGHTA and FQGNSA. This CDR3 is CASSPAGGSDQPQHF. In DNA, the CDR3 is TGTGCCAGCAGCCCCGCAGGGGGCTCGGATCAGCCCCAGCATTTT.

The genes are TRBV11-3 and TRBJ2-1, with 8 bases that match TRBD1. The J segment lost 1 base and the V segment lost 5 bases, leaving 4 bases of the junction unmatched. The CDR3 length is 15 residues. The germline CDR1 and CDR2 sequences are SGHNT and YENEEA. The CDR3 loop reads CASSQDRGSYNEQFF. The DNA of the CDR3 is TGTGCCAGCAGCCAAGACAGGGGTTCCTACAATGAGCAGTTCTTC.

This sequence joins TRBV5-1 and TRBJ2-1; 11 nucleotides line up with TRBD2. The germline V gene encodes CDR1 SGHRS and CDR2 YFSETQ. V shed 0 bases and J 4 bases; nucleotides not matched to a gene: 3. This CDR3 spans 16 amino acids. The chain's CDR3 is CASSLGLAGGYNEQFF. For the CDR3, the DNA is TGCGCCAGCAGCTTGGGGCTAGCGGGAGGTTACAATGAGCAGTTCTTC.

This chain connects TRBV15 to TRBJ1-1; D is perhaps TRBD1 (6 bases). The V gene's germline CDR1 is LNHNV and CDR2 YYDKDF (reference sequence). There are 15 residues in the CDR3. V was trimmed by 5 bases and J by 3 bases, leaving 16 bases between them. In DNA, the CDR3 is TGTGCCACCAGCCCCACCAGAAGGGGGTACACTGAAGCTTTCTTT. Amino acids: CATSPTRRGYTEAFF.

This chain uses TRBV28 with TRBJ2-5; 7 positions agree with TRBD1. With V trimmed by 1 base and J by 5 bases, 10 bases remained unmatched. From germline, CDR1 is MDHEN and CDR2 SYDVKM. This CDR3 has 16 amino acids. The CDR3 nucleotides are TGTGCCAGCAGTTTATTCCTATGGACAGGTGAGGAGACCCAGTACTTC. This sequence encodes CASSLFLWTGEETQYF.

The V gene is TRBV19, the J gene TRBJ1-5; maybe TRBD1 (5 bases). V was clipped by 5 bases and J by 6 bases, with 11 bases between them. CDR3 size: 13 residues. Germline V gives CDR1 LNHDA, CDR2 SQIVND (reference sequence). For the CDR3, the DNA is TGTGCCAGTAGTGTCGGGGGGGTTCAGCCCCAGCATTTT. Translation: CASSVGGVQPQHF.

The chain links TRBV5-1 to TRBJ2-7; D may be TRBD1 (5 bases). The CDR3 loop spans 17 amino acids. Trimming left V 0 bases short and J 0 bases short, with 16 bases between. Germline loops: CDR1 SGHRS, CDR2 YFSETQ. CDR3 sequence (DNA): TGCGCCAGCAGCTTGGTAGGTAGGGGCCCGAGCTCCTACGAGCAGTACTTC. Translating it yields CASSLVGRGPSSYEQYF.

V gene TRBV7-3 combines with J gene TRBJ2-1; the D is unclear. Germline assignment: CDR1 SGHTA and CDR2 FQGTGA. Trimming shortened V by 4 bases and J by 6 bases, and 7 bases separated the two germline ends. There are 12 residues in the CDR3. The CDR3 coding sequence is TGTGCCAGCAGCTCCGCGAGCAATGAGCAGTTCTTC. Translation: CASSSASNEQFF. The full variable domain, in which reference TRBV7-3 and TRBJ2-1 provide the parts outside the CDR3, is GAGVSQTPSNKVTEKGKYVELRCDPISGHTALYWYRQSLGQGPEFLIYFQGTGAADDSGLPNDRFFAVRPEGSVSTLKIQRTERGDSAVYLCASSSASNEQFFGPGTRLTVL.

This clone was found once. This rearrangement joins TRBV25-1 to TRBJ2-1; TRBD2 agrees at 12 bases. V dropped 3 bases and J dropped 12; count of bases not matched to a gene: 3. Germline V gives CDR1 MGHDK, CDR2 SYGVNS. The CDR3 spans 13 residues. The chain's CDR3 is CASSDRLAGVQFF. Written as DNA, the CDR3 is TGTGCCAGCAGTGACAGACTAGCGGGAGTGCAGTTCTTC.

The chain combines TRBV29-1 with TRBJ1-2, with 7 bases lining up with TRBD1. The CDR3 extends over 15 amino acids. CDR1 is SQVTM, CDR2 ANQGSEA, per germline. V lost 3 bases and J lost 4; bases outside the gene matches: 11. The CDR3 here is CSVDNRGRLVYGYTF. The CDR3 nucleotides are TGCAGCGTTGATAACAGGGGACGGCTGGTCTATGGCTACACCTTC.

In its sample, this clone was seen once. The J gene is TRBJ2-1, the V gene TRBV6-4; 7 positions agree with TRBD2. The J segment lost 7 bases and the V segment lost 7 bases, leaving 10 bases of the junction unmatched. CDR3 length: 14 amino acids. From germline, CDR1 is MRHNA and CDR2 SNTAGT. The CDR3 coding sequence is TGTGCCAGCAAGCCGGGGGGTCCCAGGAATGAGCAGTTCTTC. Protein sequence: CASKPGGPRNEQFF.

The rearrangement uses TRBV18 and TRBJ1-1; possible D gene TRBD1, 5 bases. CDR3 size: 13 residues. CDR1 is KGHSH, CDR2 LQKENI, per germline. V was trimmed by 5 bases and J by 2 bases, leaving 9 bases between them. The CDR3 sequence is CASSSTANTEAFF. In DNA, the CDR3 is TGTGCCAGCTCATCGACAGCAAACACTGAAGCTTTCTTT.

V gene TRBV13 combines with J gene TRBJ2-5; perhaps TRBD2 as D (6 bases). The germline CDR1 and CDR2 sequences are PRHDT and FYEKMQ (reference sequence). V lost 5 bases and J 1 base, leaving 14 bases between the germline ends. The CDR3 is made up of 15 amino acids. CDR3 bases: TGTGCCAGCAGCCCCGTCCGGGGGTTCCAAGAGACCCAGTACTTC. This gives the protein CASSPVRGFQETQYF.

This clone was recorded only once. The V call is TRBV19, the J call TRBJ2-2; 9 bases line up with TRBD1. CDR1 and CDR2 from the germline V gene are LNHDA and SQIVND (reference sequence). This CDR3 comprises 14 residues. With V trimmed by 8 bases and J by 2 bases, 3 bases remained unmatched. The CDR3 protein is CASDRGFNTGELFF. The CDR3 nucleotides read TGTGCCAGTGACAGGGGGTTTAACACCGGGGAGCTGTTTTTT.

The chain uses TRBV5-4 and TRBJ2-5; tentatively, D is TRBD2 (5 bases). Gene TRBJ2-7 matches the end of the DNA better, so the J call may be wrong. The CDR3 consists of 16 residues. Germline CDR1 reads SGHNT; CDR2 reads YYREEE (reference sequence). The CDR3 loop is CASSPPSGRSSYEQYF. CDR3 bases: TGTGCCAGCAGCCCTCCCAGCGGCCGTAGCTCCTACGAGCAGTACTTC.

This chain links TRBV4-1 with TRBJ1-3, with 8 nucleotides matching TRBD1. This CDR3 spans 19 amino acids. Germline V lookup: CDR1 MGHRA, CDR2 YSYEKL. Trimming cost V 0 bases and J 1 base; bases outside gene matches: 11. The CDR3 DNA is TGCGCCAGCAGCCAAGACTTGCCAGGGGGCCGTTTATCTGGAAACACCATATATTTT. It translates to CASSQDLPGGRLSGNTIYF.

This clone was seen only a few times. V and J are TRBV19 and TRBJ1-2, with D uncertain. Between the trimmed V and J ends, which lost 3 bases and 8 bases, there was a span of 34 bases. Germline CDR1 is LNHDA and CDR2 is SQIVND (reference sequence). This CDR3 is built from 20 residues. The CDR3 loop is CASSIGFSGIRLGLESGYTF. As DNA, the CDR3 is TGTGCCAGTAGTATCGGGTTCTCCGGGATTAGGCTAGGATTGGAGAGCGGCTACACCTTC.

This sequence joins TRBV7-2 and TRBJ2-3, with TRBD1 as a possible D gene (5 bases). Germline loops: CDR1 SGHTA, CDR2 FQGNSA. The CDR3 has 15 amino acids. V was pared by 1 base and J by 8 bases, with 16 bases between. CDR3 nucleotide sequence: TGTGCCAGCAGCTTAGGGCGCTCAGGGCCTAGTACGCAGTATTTT. Translated, it gives CASSLGRSGPSTQYF. The entire variable domain, with the rest obtained from reference TRBV7-2 and TRBJ2-3, is as follows: GAGVSQSPSNKVTEKGKDVELRCDPISGHTALYWYRQSLGQGLEFLIYFQGNSAPDKSGLPSDRFSAERTGGSVSTLTIQRTQQEDSAVYLCASSLGRSGPSTQYFGPGTRLTVL.

The CDR3 spells CASSASMDREAFF. CDR3 sequence (DNA): TGTGCCAGCAGCGCATCAATGGACAGGGAAGCTTTCTTT. The chain couples TRBV2 to TRBJ1-1; 7 bases fit TRBD1. The V gene's germline CDR1 is SNHLY and CDR2 FYNNEI. The length of the CDR3 is 13 residues. With 6 bases clipped from V and 8 bases from J, the junction kept 9 bases outside the gene matches.

The sample holds a few counts of this clone. The CDR3 protein is CASSHSTGEVNQPQHF. In DNA form, the CDR3 reads TGTGCCAGCAGCCACTCAACAGGGGAGGTGAATCAGCCCCAGCATTTT. This rearrangement joins TRBV27 to TRBJ1-5; 7 bases are shared with TRBD1. The CDR3 contains 16 residues. V trimming: 6 bases; J trimming: 4 bases; junction bases outside the gene matches: 12. Germline assignment: CDR1 MNHEY and CDR2 SMNVEV (reference sequence).

The rearrangement uses TRBV7-2 and TRBJ2-5; D possibly corresponds to TRBD2 (5 bases). The germline CDR1 and CDR2 sequences are SGHTA and FQGNSA. V was shortened by 3 bases and J by 6 bases, with 17 bases between the two germline ends. CDR3 length: 15 amino acids. In DNA form, the CDR3 reads TGTGCCAGCAGCTTGATATGGACTGCTTCAAAGACCCAGTACTTC. Protein product: CASSLIWTASKTQYF.

This chain uses TRBV11-2 with TRBJ2-7, with 8 positions matching TRBD2. Germline V gene lookup returns CDR1 SGHAT and CDR2 FQNNGV. The CDR3 totals 16 residues. J gave up 3 bases and V 4 bases, and 11 bases lay outside the gene matches. As DNA, the CDR3 is TGTGCCAGCAGCTACCCGGACGGGGGGGTTAACTACGAGCAGTACTTC. Its protein is CASSYPDGGVNYEQYF.

This sequence joins TRBV16 and TRBJ2-7; 9 bases map to TRBD2. Germline V gives CDR1 KGHSY, CDR2 FQNENV. This CDR3 is 15 amino acids long. V gave up 2 bases and J gave up 2 bases; unmatched junction bases: 4. The CDR3 region has the DNA TGTGCCAGCAGCCAAGTTAGCGGGGGTCCCTACGAGCAGTACTTC. It is translated as CASSQVSGGPYEQYF. The whole variable domain, remainder taken from reference TRBV16 and TRBJ2-7, is GEEVAQTPKHLVRGEGQKAKLYCAPIKGHSYVFWYQQVLKNEFKFLISFQNENVFDETGMPKERFSAKCLPNSPCSLEIQATKLEDSAVYFCASSQVSGGPYEQYFGPGTRLTVT.

The chain links TRBV27 to TRBJ1-5; 7 bases agree with TRBD1. This CDR3 region has 15 residues. CDR1 and CDR2 (germline): MNHEY, SMNVEV (reference sequence). V shed 6 bases and J 2 bases; nucleotides not matched to a gene: 7. The CDR3 DNA is TGTGCCAGCAGCCCGATAGGGGGCCGCAATCAGCCCCAGCATTTT. Its protein product is CASSPIGGRNQPQHF.